The following is a TCR beta chain sequence with its context. TCRdb analysed the 5' RACE reads with MiXCR anew, one entry per CDR3 protein. The sample consists of almost 600,000 distinct CDR3 sequences, 13% of them appearing once. Germline V lookup: CDR1 KGHDR, CDR2 SFDVKD. CDR3 size: 13 residues. Trimming at V came to 10 bases and at J to 7 bases, leaving 7 bases not matched to a gene. The record originates from a study of T cells after yellow fever vaccination. The chain is built from TRBV24-1 and TRBJ2-2; 8 bases are a match to TRBD2. The source of this sequence is a man aged 30 to 45 who received the YFV17D yellow fever vaccine. Sequenced here: PBMCs, sampled on the day of the yellow fever booster vaccination. The CDR3 sequence is CATRGLVDGELFF. DNA for the CDR3: TGTGCCACGCGGGGACTAGTCGACGGGGAGCTGTTTTTT.